A single sample is the source of the 26 T cell receptor beta chains below, sequenced in a study of response to subunit inactivated influenza vaccine. TCRdb recomputed calls from the RT-PCR reads with MiXCR, one row per CDR3 protein. The data contain fewer than 800,000 distinct CDR3 sequences, about 15% of them singletons. Source: PBMCs from blood, taken less than 13 days after vaccination. These receptors were obtained from a man aged 50 to 60 who received an inactivated influenza vaccine.

This clonotype was found many times. The rearrangement uses TRBV4-1 and TRBJ2-2; no firm D call. The CDR3 is 17 residues long. In germline, CDR1 is MGHRA, CDR2 YSYEKL. Trimming took off 0 bases at V and 4 bases at J, with 15 bases between the two ends. The CDR3 DNA is TGCGCCAGCAGCCAAGACCCGGGTCGAATGCGCACCGGGGAGCTGTTTTTT. It codes for CASSQDPGRMRTGELFF.

The sample holds many counts of this clonotype. The genes are TRBV11-1 and TRBJ2-1; D remains ambiguous. V was cut by 4 bases and J by 4 bases, with 20 bases left in between. CDR1 is SGHAT, CDR2 FQDESV, per germline (reference sequence). The CDR3 runs to 17 residues. CDR3 sequence reads: CASSSRNSRVGYNEQFF. The CDR3 coding sequence is TGTGCCAGCAGCTCAAGAAACAGTAGGGTTGGTTACAATGAGCAGTTCTTC.

The chain uses TRBV28 and TRBJ2-7; TRBD1 might be the D (6 bases). Germline V lookup: CDR1 MDHEN, CDR2 SYDVKM. V was trimmed by 3 bases and J by 3 bases, leaving 18 bases between them. The CDR3 is 16 amino acids. CDR3 region: CASSFTIQGPYYEQYF. The DNA for the CDR3 is TGTGCCAGCAGTTTTACCATACAGGGTCCCTACTACGAGCAGTACTTC.

V and J are TRBV6-2 or TRBV6-3 and TRBJ2-1; 8 nucleotides match TRBD1. Trimming removed 5 bases from V and 7 bases from J; junction bases left unmatched: 10. CDR3 length: 15 amino acids. Germline lookup yields CDR1 MNHEY and CDR2 SVGEGT. The CDR3 protein is CASSASGTGGNEQFF. CDR3 bases: TGTGCCAGCAGTGCGTCCGGGACAGGTGGGAATGAGCAGTTCTTC.

This sequence joins TRBV12-3 or TRBV12-4 and TRBJ2-6, with 8 bases fitting TRBD1. V was clipped by 3 bases and J by 0 bases; unmatched bases: 10. This CDR3 comprises 19 residues. This CDR3 reads CASSFTGTGGSSGANVLTF. The CDR3 DNA sequence: TGTGCCAGCAGTTTTACCGGGACAGGAGGCTCCTCTGGGGCCAACGTCCTGACTTTC.

The chain has TRBV5-5 and TRBJ2-7, with D possibly TRBD1 on 5 matching bases. Germline values: CDR1 SGHKS, CDR2 YYEKEE (reference sequence). V gave up 2 bases and J gave up 2 bases, with 11 bases separating them. The CDR3 runs to 14 residues. The CDR3 protein is CASSFTMGPYEQYF. For the CDR3, the DNA is TGTGCCAGCAGCTTTACGATGGGGCCCTACGAGCAGTACTTC.

This clonotype was detected only a few times. V gene TRBV27 combines with J gene TRBJ2-7; the D is unclear. The CDR3 spans 14 residues. Trimming stripped 5 bases from V and 2 bases from J, with 13 bases between. Looked up from germline, CDR1 is MNHEY and CDR2 is SMNVEV (reference sequence). The DNA for the CDR3 is TGTGCCAGCAGTCCCGGGCCTACCCCCTACGAGCAGTACTTC. Protein product: CASSPGPTPYEQYF.

The CDR3: CASSDNRVPPYEQYF. In nucleotides, the CDR3 is TGCGCCAGCAGTGATAATAGGGTGCCTCCCTACGAGCAGTACTTC. The chain has TRBV10-2 and TRBJ2-7; D remains unclear. The CDR3 covers 15 residues. Germline V lookup: CDR1 WSHSY, CDR2 SAAADI. V lost 3 bases and J 2 bases, leaving 14 bases between the germline ends.

The CDR3 nucleotides read TGTGCCAGCAGCTTTTCCGACCAGGGGCATGAGCAGTTCTTC. Translating gives CASSFSDQGHEQFF. The J gene is TRBJ2-1, the V gene TRBV7-6; maybe TRBD1 (6 bases). There are 14 residues in the CDR3. Trimming removed 3 bases at V and 8 bases at J, with 14 bases between. Germline V gene data show CDR1 as SGHVS and CDR2 as FNYEAQ.

V and J are TRBV7-8 and TRBJ2-1; 11 positions match TRBD1. The germline V gene encodes CDR1 SGHVS and CDR2 FQNEAQ. With 0 bases clipped from V and 6 bases from J, the junction kept 7 bases outside the gene matches. This CDR3 contains 17 residues. The CDR3: CASSLARVGTGGNEQFF. The CDR3 region has the DNA TGTGCCAGCAGCTTAGCGAGGGTGGGGACAGGGGGCAATGAGCAGTTCTTC.

The chain carries TRBV24-1 and TRBJ2-6; D gene uncertain. Germline CDR1 KGHDR, CDR2 SFDVKD. V dropped 6 bases and J dropped 4 bases, with 9 bases sitting between them. This CDR3 is built from 14 residues. CDR3 bases: TGTGCCACCAGTACAAGGGAAGGGGCCAACGTCCTGACTTTC. It yields the protein CATSTREGANVLTF.

V and J are TRBV28 and TRBJ2-1; 9 bases are shared with TRBD2. This CDR3 is built from 15 residues. CDR1 MDHEN and CDR2 SYDVKM come from the germline V gene. The ends lost 7 bases at V and 4 bases at J; junction bases unmatched: 8. The CDR3 nucleotides read TGTGCCAGCACCATGGGGCTAGCGGGATACAATGAGCAGTTCTTC. Translating gives CASTMGLAGYNEQFF. The full variable domain, with the rest looked up from reference TRBV28 and TRBJ2-1, is DVKVTQSSRYLVKRTGEKVFLECVQDMDHENMFWYRQDPGLGLRLIYFSYDVKMKEKGDIPEGYSVSREKKERFSLILESASTNQTSMYLCASTMGLAGYNEQFFGPGTRLTVL.

The CDR3 reads CASSQAGQTYEQYF. The DNA for the CDR3 is TGCGCCAGCAGCCAGGCGGGACAAACATACGAGCAGTACTTC. The chain has TRBV5-1 and TRBJ2-7, with D perhaps given as TRBD1 or TRBD2 (6 bases each). Per the germline V gene, CDR1 is SGHRS and CDR2 is YFSETQ. CDR3 size: 14 residues. The V end was cut by 4 bases, the J end by 4 bases, with 15 bases between.

The V call is TRBV12-3 or TRBV12-4, the J call TRBJ2-1; 9 bases agree with TRBD1. The CDR3 runs 14 residues. Trimming cost V 10 bases and J 3 bases; bases outside gene matches: 7. The CDR3 DNA follows: TGTGCCACTCGATTGGGACAGGGCTACAATGAGCAGTTCTTC. It codes for CATRLGQGYNEQFF.

The chain links TRBV29-1 to TRBJ1-1; D call uncertain. V lost 4 bases to trimming and J lost 0 bases, with 9 bases between them. The germline CDR1 and CDR2 sequences are SQVTM and ANQGSEA. The CDR3 covers 13 residues. This CDR3 reads CSVGVNMNTEAFF. The CDR3 bases are TGCAGCGTTGGCGTCAATATGAACACTGAAGCTTTCTTT.

This clonotype was counted a few times. The J gene is TRBJ1-3, the V gene TRBV15; D ambiguous. Germline values: CDR1 LNHNV, CDR2 YYDKDF (reference sequence). This CDR3 has 16 residues. The ends were cut back, 2 bases at V and 0 bases at J, with 11 bases in the middle. CDR3 bases: TGTGCCACCAGCAGACGAACATATGACTCTGGAAACACCATATATTTT. This encodes CATSRRTYDSGNTIYF.

There are a few counts of this clonotype. This chain links TRBV5-1 with TRBJ2-2; maybe TRBD2 (5 bases). The CDR3 loop spans 16 amino acids. V was trimmed by 0 bases and J by 4 bases, leaving 13 bases between them. Germline V CDR1 and CDR2: SGHRS, YFSETQ. The CDR3 region is CASSLAGRAGTGELFF. The CDR3, as DNA: TGCGCCAGCAGCTTGGCCGGAAGGGCGGGCACCGGGGAGCTGTTTTTT.

The DNA of the CDR3 is TGTGCCTGGAGCCGGATTATTGACTCTGGGGCCAACGTCCTGACTTTC. Translating gives CAWSRIIDSGANVLTF. The gene calls are TRBV30 and TRBJ2-6; no clear D. The CDR3 spans 16 residues. V was trimmed by 3 bases and J by 0 bases, leaving 12 bases between them. Germline values: CDR1 GTSNPN, CDR2 SVGIG (reference sequence).

In its sample, this clonotype was seen many times. V and J are TRBV6-2 or TRBV6-3 and TRBJ2-2, with D unresolved. V lost 0 bases to trimming and J lost 3 bases, with 5 bases between them. This CDR3 comprises 14 residues. Germline CDR1 MNHEY, CDR2 SVGEGT. The CDR3 DNA follows: TGTGCCAGCAGTTACTCGATAGACACCGGGGAGCTGTTTTTT. This codes for CASSYSIDTGELFF.

The rearrangement uses TRBV6-2 or TRBV6-3 and TRBJ1-1, with D unclear. This CDR3 is built from 11 residues. Germline lookup yields CDR1 MNHEY and CDR2 SVGEGT. V was shortened by 1 base and J by 4 bases, with 1 base between the two germline ends. The CDR3 bases are TGTGCCAGCAGTTACTTCACTGAAGCTTTCTTT. Translation gives CASSYFTEAFF.

This chain uses TRBV6-5 with TRBJ2-2; no clear D gene. Trimming removed 4 bases at V and 0 bases at J, with 9 bases between. Germline values: CDR1 MNHEY, CDR2 SVGAGI. The CDR3 runs 15 residues. In nucleotides, the CDR3 is TGTGCCAGCAGTTCTGCTATCGCGAACACCGGGGAGCTGTTTTTT. Amino acids: CASSSAIANTGELFF.

This clonotype was detected a few times. V usage is TRBV10-3 and J usage is TRBJ2-1, with TRBD2 matching over 8 bases. The length of the CDR3 is 16 residues. The V segment lost 3 bases and the J segment 6 bases; nucleotides outside the gene matches: 10. Germline CDR1 reads ENHRY; CDR2 reads SYGVKD. Here the CDR3 DNA reads TGTGCCATCAGTGACCCCGGGCGGGGGGCATTCAATGAGCAGTTCTTC. It specifies CAISDPGRGAFNEQFF.

This clonotype has more than one count but fewer than ten. This chain links TRBV29-1 with TRBJ1-2; D may be TRBD1 (6 bases). V was cut by 5 bases and J by 5 bases, with 12 bases left in between. This CDR3 spans 12 amino acids. Germline V gene lookup returns CDR1 SQVTM and CDR2 ANQGSEA. CDR3 coding DNA: TGCAGCGTTCTACAGGGAGGATATGGCTACACCTTC. This sequence encodes CSVLQGGYGYTF.

V is TRBV18 and J is TRBJ2-7; D remains ambiguous. Trimming took off 6 bases at V and 0 bases at J, with 15 bases between the two ends. The CDR3 spans 15 residues. CDR1 is KGHSH and CDR2 is LQKENI in the germline V gene. CDR3 amino acids: CASSPPSRPSYEQYF. The CDR3 bases are TGTGCCAGCTCCCCGCCTTCCCGACCCTCCTACGAGCAGTACTTC.

The J gene is TRBJ2-7, the V gene TRBV20-1, with 8 bases identical to TRBD2. Germline CDR1 is DFQATT and CDR2 is SNEGSKA (reference sequence). The CDR3 totals 14 residues. The J segment lost 7 bases and the V segment lost 6 bases, leaving 14 bases of the junction unmatched. CDR3 residues: CSAPTSGSPWEQYF. Here the CDR3 DNA reads TGCAGTGCCCCCACCAGCGGGAGCCCTTGGGAGCAGTACTTC.

The rearrangement links TRBV6-1 to TRBJ2-2; 7 bases line up with TRBD1. The CDR3 is made up of 15 amino acids. The germline gives CDR1 MNHNS, CDR2 SASEGT. The ends lost 6 bases at V and 5 bases at J; junction bases unmatched: 9. The CDR3 DNA reads as TGTGCCAGCAGCCCAATGGCAGGGGGAACCGGGGAGCTGTTTTTT. Translating gives CASSPMAGGTGELFF.